These T cell receptor beta chains were read from a single sample in a study of control samples from healthy donors and cancer patients. This table comes from immunoSEQ multiplex PCR, and its TCRdb copy is limited to in-frame clones, with some not included. The sample yields more than 150,000 clones, over 80% seen once. Specimen: blood. These receptors came from a young man in good health. Each CDR3 is given with its conserved first and last residue. D genes are given only for firm matches. Where a row states a size, it is once, few, many or the class of an expanded clone; other rows omit it.

j_call,d_call,v_call,clone_size,cdr3_nt,cdr3_aa
TRBJ2-4,TRBD1,TRBV5-3,NA,TGTGCCAGAAGCTGGGACAGTGCCCTAGCCAAAAACATTCAGTACTTC,CARSWDSALAKNIQYF
TRBJ2-7,TRBD2,TRBV6-5,once,TGTGCCAGCCTCACGGAGACTAGCGGCTACGAGCAGTACTTC,CASLTETSGYEQYF
TRBJ1-3,NA,TRBV19,NA,TGTGCCAGTAGGAGCTCTGGAAACACCATATATTTT,CASRSSGNTIYF
TRBJ2-3,TRBD2,TRBV28,NA,TGTGCCAGCAGCACGGCGGGGGGGCGGGCAGATACGCAGTATTTT,CASSTAGGRADTQYF
TRBJ2-1,TRBD2,TRBV24-1,NA,TGTGCCACCAGTGATCGAATGGGAGGGGAGGGTCACGATGAGCAGTTCTTC,CATSDRMGGEGHDEQFF
TRBJ1-6,TRBD1,TRBV28,NA,TGTGCCAGCAAGGACAGGGGCGCCCTTATACCCCTCCACTTT,CASKDRGALIPLHF
TRBJ2-7,NA,TRBV27,NA,TGTGCCAGCGGCCCGCTAGGGACGGGGCCTTACGAGCAGTACTTC,CASGPLGTGPYEQYF
TRBJ2-3,TRBD1,TRBV9,NA,TGTGCCAGCAGCCTTACAGGGGGCCTGACCGATACGCAGTATTTT,CASSLTGGLTDTQYF
TRBJ1-1,NA,TRBV6-1,NA,TGTGCCAGCAGTGAATCTGACAGGTCGGCTTTCTTT,CASSESDRSAFF
TRBJ1-2,TRBD1,TRBV27,NA,TGTGCCAGCAGTCGCCTGGGACAGGGGGCGGCTAACTATGGCTACACCTTC,CASSRLGQGAANYGYTF
TRBJ1-5,NA,TRBV6-1,NA,TGTGCCAGCAGTGAATACTTTGGGGAGCAGCCCCAGCATTTT,CASSEYFGEQPQHF
TRBJ1-5,NA,TRBV24-1,NA,TGTGCCACCAGTGATCCGAGACAGAACAATCAGCCCCAGCATTTT,CATSDPRQNNQPQHF
TRBJ2-7,TRBD1,TRBV30,few,TGTGCCTGGACTTCGGGACAGCCCATAAGCTCCTACGAGCAGTACTTC,CAWTSGQPISSYEQYF
TRBJ2-7,NA,TRBV21-1,NA,TGTGCCAGCACCGACCTTTTTTACTCTGGGTGGACCGGCGAGCAGTACTTC,CASTDLFYSGWTGEQYF
TRBJ1-1,TRBD1,TRBV6-6,NA,TGTGCCAGCAGTTACCAGGACAGGGGGCAAACTGAAGCTTTCTTT,CASSYQDRGQTEAFF
TRBJ1-2,NA,TRBV3-1/TRBV3-2,NA,TGTGCCAGCAGCCTCGGGACTAACTATGGCTACACCTTC,CASSLGTNYGYTF
TRBJ2-7,TRBD1,TRBV18,NA,TGTGCCAGCTCAGAAGGGACAGGGTACTCCTACGAGCAGTACTTC,CASSEGTGYSYEQYF
TRBJ1-1,NA,TRBV5-5,NA,TGTGCCAGCAGCAAGTTGGGACAGAACACTGAAGCTTTCTTT,CASSKLGQNTEAFF
TRBJ1-2,NA,TRBV6-1,NA,TGTGCCAGCAGTGAAGTCAGGACCATCGTCGGCGGCTACACCTTC,CASSEVRTIVGGYTF
TRBJ1-2,NA,TRBV21-1,once,TGTGCCGGTCCGACCGCTTATGGCTACACCTTC,CAGPTAYGYTF
TRBJ1-1,TRBD1,TRBV5-1,NA,TGCGCCAGCAGCCTAGGGACAGGGCGGGTCACTGAAGCTTTCTTT,CASSLGTGRVTEAFF
TRBJ2-1,TRBD2,TRBV24-1,NA,TGTGCCACCAGTGACCCCCAGCGGGGGGACCTAAATGAGCAGTTCTTC,CATSDPQRGDLNEQFF
TRBJ2-7,NA,TRBV7-9,NA,TGTGCCAGCAGCTTATACCCCTCCTACGAGCAGTACTTC,CASSLYPSYEQYF
TRBJ2-1,TRBD2,TRBV27,NA,TGTGCCAGCAGTTCGGGACTAGCCTACTACAATGAGCAGTTCTTC,CASSSGLAYYNEQFF
TRBJ2-3,NA,TRBV7-8,NA,TGTGCCAGCAACCCGGGACGAATTTCCACAGATACGCAGTATTTT,CASNPGRISTDTQYF
TRBJ1-1,NA,TRBV27,NA,TGTGCCAGCAGAATAAGGGAGAAAGCTGAAGCTTTCTTT,CASRIREKAEAFF
TRBJ2-1,NA,TRBV18,NA,TGTGCCAGCTCACCGGGTCCAGGGTCCTACAATGAGCAGTTCTTC,CASSPGPGSYNEQFF
TRBJ1-2,NA,TRBV19,NA,TGTGCCAGTAGTTCGACAGCGGAGAACTATGGCTACACCTTC,CASSSTAENYGYTF
TRBJ2-3,TRBD2,TRBV14,NA,TGTGCCAGCAGCCTCCAAGCGGGGGTAAACACAGATACGCAGTATTTT,CASSLQAGVNTDTQYF
TRBJ2-2,NA,TRBV3-1/TRBV3-2,NA,TGTGCCAGCAGCCGGTCCCCCGGAGGGTTCGGCACCGGGGAGCTGTTTTTT,CASSRSPGGFGTGELFF
TRBJ2-2,TRBD2,TRBV6-1,NA,TGTGCCAGCAGTGAAACTCCTAGCGGGGCGATTACCGGGGAGCTGTTTTTT,CASSETPSGAITGELFF
TRBJ2-7,NA,TRBV28,NA,TGTGCCAGCAGTGAAAACGGCGGGGCGGGCTACGAGCAGTACTTC,CASSENGGAGYEQYF
TRBJ1-4,TRBD1,TRBV10-2,NA,TGCGCCAGCAGAAGACGACAGGGGACTAATGAAAAACTGTTTTTT,CASRRRQGTNEKLFF
TRBJ1-5,NA,TRBV25-1,few,TGTGCCAGCAGTTGGGGTTCGGGCAATCAGCCCCAGCATTTT,CASSWGSGNQPQHF
TRBJ2-1,TRBD1,TRBV5-8,NA,TGTGCCAGCAGCATCGGGACAGGCCGGCCCAATGAGCAGTTCTTC,CASSIGTGRPNEQFF
TRBJ2-1,TRBD2,TRBV24-1,NA,TGTGCCACCAGTGACACTAGCGGGGGCCGTAGCTCCTACAATGAGCAGTTCTTC,CATSDTSGGRSSYNEQFF
TRBJ2-1,NA,TRBV9,NA,TGTGCCAGCAGCGTAGATGGTCAAGGATACAATGAGCAGTTCTTC,CASSVDGQGYNEQFF
TRBJ1-3,TRBD1,TRBV28,NA,TGTGCCAGCAATATGTTGGGGACAGGAGAGAGCTCTGGAAACACCATATATTTT,CASNMLGTGESSGNTIYF
TRBJ2-7,NA,TRBV15,NA,TGTGCCACCAGCAGAGACAGGGGACCCAACGAGCAGTACTTC,CATSRDRGPNEQYF
TRBJ2-3,NA,TRBV5-1,NA,TGCGCCAGCAGCTTGGACAGCGGGTTTCTCGGAGATACGCAGTATTTT,CASSLDSGFLGDTQYF
TRBJ2-2,NA,TRBV5-1,NA,TGCGCCAGCAGCTTGCAGGGGCAGCCGGACACCGGGGAGCTGTTTTTT,CASSLQGQPDTGELFF
TRBJ2-3,TRBD1,TRBV24-1,NA,TGTGCCACCAGTGATGTCGGACAGGGGCAATCGTTAGATACGCAGTATTTT,CATSDVGQGQSLDTQYF
TRBJ2-3,NA,TRBV2,NA,TGTGCCAGCATCGGAGGGGGCAGCACAGATACGCAGTATTTT,CASIGGGSTDTQYF
TRBJ2-4,NA,TRBV5-6,once,TGTGCCAGCAGCCTCCTCGGGGGAGACGAGGCCAAAAACATTCAGTACTTC,CASSLLGGDEAKNIQYF
TRBJ2-3,NA,TRBV6-5,NA,TGTGCCAGCATGGTTGGCGGGGGCCTTCCAGATACGCAGTATTTT,CASMVGGGLPDTQYF
TRBJ2-7,TRBD2,TRBV7-8,NA,TGTGCCAGCAGCTTACTTAGGCTAGCGGGGGGCGCCTACGAGCAGTACTTC,CASSLLRLAGGAYEQYF
TRBJ1-3,NA,TRBV3-1/TRBV3-2,NA,TGTGCCAGCAGCCAACAGGGTGGAAACACCATATATTTT,CASSQQGGNTIYF
TRBJ1-2,NA,TRBV13,NA,TGTGCCAGCAGCTTGGGGGGTCCTTGGGGCTACACCTTC,CASSLGGPWGYTF
TRBJ1-1,NA,TRBV18,NA,TGTGCCAGCTCACAATCCAACACTGAAGCTTTCTTT,CASSQSNTEAFF
TRBJ1-2,NA,TRBV7-8,few,TGTGCCAGCAGCTTAGGGACTGGAGCTAACTATGGCTACACCTTC,CASSLGTGANYGYTF
TRBJ1-4,NA,TRBV2,once,TGTGCCAGCAGTGTATCAAGGGCAACTAATGAAAAACTGTTTTTT,CASSVSRATNEKLFF
TRBJ1-2,NA,TRBV5-4,NA,TGTGCCAGCAGCTCTACTTCCCTCCGAGGGGCATATGGCTACACCTTC,CASSSTSLRGAYGYTF
TRBJ1-1,TRBD1,TRBV30,NA,TGTGCCTGGAGTGCGGACAGGGCCAGGGACACTGAAGCTTTCTTT,CAWSADRARDTEAFF
TRBJ1-2,NA,TRBV28,NA,TGTGCCAGCAAATCCGGGACAAACTATGGCTACACCTTC,CASKSGTNYGYTF
TRBJ2-7,NA,TRBV28,NA,TGTGCCAGCAGTTTAGGAGGGGCCGGGGGTGTCTACGAGCAGTACTTC,CASSLGGAGGVYEQYF
TRBJ1-2,TRBD1,TRBV5-1,NA,TGCGCCAGCAGCCAACAGGGGAACTATGGCTACACCTTC,CASSQQGNYGYTF
TRBJ1-2,NA,TRBV2,NA,TGTGCCAGCAGTGAATGGCAGGGGAACTATGGCTACACCTTC,CASSEWQGNYGYTF
TRBJ1-2,NA,TRBV6-5,NA,TGTGCCAGCAGTTATCTCGACCTGCGGCGTGGCTACACCTTC,CASSYLDLRRGYTF
TRBJ2-2,NA,TRBV7-9,few,TGTGCCAGCAGCTTAGGACCAGGGGCCAACACCGGGGAGCTGTTTTTT,CASSLGPGANTGELFF